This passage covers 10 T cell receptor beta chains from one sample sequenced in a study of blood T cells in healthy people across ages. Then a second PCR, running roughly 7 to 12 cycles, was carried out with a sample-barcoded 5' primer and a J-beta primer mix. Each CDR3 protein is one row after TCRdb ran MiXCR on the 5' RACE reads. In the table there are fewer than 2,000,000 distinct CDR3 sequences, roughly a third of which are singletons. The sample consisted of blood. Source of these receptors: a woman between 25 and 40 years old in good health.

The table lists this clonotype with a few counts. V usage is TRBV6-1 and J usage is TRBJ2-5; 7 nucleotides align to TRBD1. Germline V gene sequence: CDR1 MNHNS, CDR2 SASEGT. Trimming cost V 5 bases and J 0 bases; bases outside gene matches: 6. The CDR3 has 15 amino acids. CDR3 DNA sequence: TGTGCCAGCAGTCCCCGGGACAGATACCAAGAGACCCAGTACTTC. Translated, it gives CASSPRDRYQETQYF.

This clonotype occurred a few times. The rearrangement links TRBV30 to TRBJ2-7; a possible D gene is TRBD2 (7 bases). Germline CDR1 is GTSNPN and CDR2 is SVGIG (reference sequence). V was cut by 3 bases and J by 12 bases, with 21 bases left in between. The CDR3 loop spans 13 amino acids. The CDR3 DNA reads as TGTGCCTGGAGATCTGGGCCGGGGGGCCAATCGTACTTC. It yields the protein CAWRSGPGGQSYF.

For the CDR3, the DNA is TGCAGTGCTAGAGGGCGGGGGGGTAGCGCGACGCTGGGCTACGAGCAGTACTTC. Translating it yields CSARGRGGSATLGYEQYF. V gene TRBV20-1 combines with J gene TRBJ2-7; 9 bases are a match to TRBD2. Germline loops: CDR1 DFQATT, CDR2 SNEGSKA (reference sequence). This CDR3 is built from 18 residues. Trimming removed 1 base from V and 3 bases from J; junction bases left unmatched: 16.

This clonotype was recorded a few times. CDR3 coding DNA: TGTGCCAGCAGACGTGGACAGGGTCATCAGCCCCAGCATTTT. This gives the protein CASRRGQGHQPQHF. The chain joins TRBV6-5 to TRBJ1-5, with TRBD1 matching over 8 bases. CDR1 is MNHEY, CDR2 SVGAGI, per germline. J gave up 5 bases and V 6 bases, and 6 bases lay outside the gene matches. The CDR3 runs to 14 residues.

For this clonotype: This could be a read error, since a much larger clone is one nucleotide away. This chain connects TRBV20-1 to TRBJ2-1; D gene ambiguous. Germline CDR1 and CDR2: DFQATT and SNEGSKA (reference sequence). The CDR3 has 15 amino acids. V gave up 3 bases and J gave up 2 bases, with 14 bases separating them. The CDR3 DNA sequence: TGCAGTGCTAGCGTTCGGGCCAACCCCTACAATGAGCAGTTCTTC. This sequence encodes CSASVRANPYNEQFF.

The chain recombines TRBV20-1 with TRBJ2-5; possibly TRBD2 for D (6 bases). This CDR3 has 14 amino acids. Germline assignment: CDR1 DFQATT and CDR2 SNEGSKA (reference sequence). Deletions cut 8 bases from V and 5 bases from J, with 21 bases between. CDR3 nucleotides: TGCAGTACCAGTAAGGCGAGGGCGGGGGAGACCCAGTACTTC. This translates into CSTSKARAGETQYF.

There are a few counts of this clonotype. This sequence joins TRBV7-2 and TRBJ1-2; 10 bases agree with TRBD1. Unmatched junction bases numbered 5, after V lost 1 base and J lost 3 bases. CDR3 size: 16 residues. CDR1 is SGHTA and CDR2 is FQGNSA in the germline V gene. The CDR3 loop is CASSLGRTGGDYGYTF. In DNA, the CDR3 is TGTGCCAGCAGCTTAGGACGGACAGGGGGAGACTATGGCTACACCTTC.

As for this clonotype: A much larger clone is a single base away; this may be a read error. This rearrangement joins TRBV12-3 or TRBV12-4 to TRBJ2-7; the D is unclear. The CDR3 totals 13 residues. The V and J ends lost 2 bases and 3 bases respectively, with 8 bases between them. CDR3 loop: CASSLSRCYEQYF. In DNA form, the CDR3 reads TGTGCCAGCAGTTTAAGTAGATGCTACGAGCAGTACTTC.

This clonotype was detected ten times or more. Here the CDR3 DNA reads TGTGCCAGCCGACAGGGAAACGACAATGAGCAGTTCTTC. It specifies CASRQGNDNEQFF. The V call is TRBV27, the J call TRBJ2-1; 7 bases match TRBD1. Germline CDR1 and CDR2: MNHEY and SMNVEV (reference sequence). The CDR3 totals 13 residues. After removal of 8 bases from V and 5 bases from J, the junction contained 6 bases not matched to a gene.

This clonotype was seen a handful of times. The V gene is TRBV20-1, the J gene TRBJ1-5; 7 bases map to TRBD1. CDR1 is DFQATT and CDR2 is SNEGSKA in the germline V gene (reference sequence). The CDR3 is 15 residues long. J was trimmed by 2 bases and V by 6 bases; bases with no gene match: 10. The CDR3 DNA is TGCAGTGCCGGAGCCAGGGGGGGGGGCAATCAGCCCCAGCATTTT. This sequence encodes CSAGARGGGNQPQHF.